The 31 T cell receptor beta chains below come from one sample, sequenced in a study of OX40 agonist ivuxolimab in advanced cancers. Repertoires were generated with immunoSEQ multiplex PCR, while TCRdb's copy carries only in-frame clones and drops some. The sample has about 96,000 clones, roughly 80% seen once. The sequencing used CD4+ or CD8+ T cells sorted from blood, collected in a trial of the OX40 agonist ivuxolimab. These receptors were taken from an adult with an advanced solid tumor such as melanoma, head and neck, liver or kidney cancer.

This sequence joins TRBV4-3 and TRBJ1-5; possible D gene TRBD1, 5 bases. The germline V and J ends were trimmed by 0 bases and 1 base, with 16 bases remaining between them. CDR3 length: 18 residues. Germline CDR1 LGHNA, CDR2 YSLEER. The CDR3 DNA reads TGCGCCAGCAGCCAAGAACTCTCCCGGACAATGAGCAATCAGCCCCAGCATTTT. It encodes CASSQELSRTMSNQPQHF.

The chain uses TRBV19 and TRBJ2-7; D may correspond to TRBD1 or TRBD2 (5 bases each). The V and J ends lost 4 bases and 0 bases respectively, with 19 bases between them. CDR1 is LNHDA and CDR2 is SQIVND in the germline V gene (reference sequence). The CDR3 has 17 residues. The CDR3 region is CASSKSSGRSDSYEQYF. CDR3 sequence (DNA): TGTGCCAGTAGTAAATCTTCGGGACGGAGCGACTCCTACGAGCAGTACTTC.

This clone occurred once. The V and J genes are TRBV6-5 and TRBJ1-1; D unresolved. In germline, CDR1 is MNHEY, CDR2 SVGAGI. The CDR3 runs 15 residues. V lost 4 bases, J lost 0 bases, and 12 bases lay in between. Written as DNA, the CDR3 is TGTGCCAGCAGTTCCGGACGCCTCATGAACACTGAAGCTTTCTTT. Translating gives CASSSGRLMNTEAFF.

The J gene is TRBJ2-2, the V gene TRBV5-1; D gene unclear. Germline V gene data show CDR1 as SGHRS and CDR2 as YFSETQ. Trimming pared 0 bases from V and 5 bases from J, leaving 11 bases between. The CDR3 is 15 amino acids. The DNA of the CDR3 is TGCGCCAGCAGCTTGGGCGACCCGAGGACCGGGGAGCTGTTTTTT. Protein: CASSLGDPRTGELFF.

The V and J genes are TRBV2 and TRBJ2-7; D is unclear. Germline lookup yields CDR1 SNHLY and CDR2 FYNNEI. The CDR3 is made up of 11 amino acids. Trimming left V 5 bases short and J 12 bases short, with 14 bases between. CDR3 nucleotide sequence: TGTGCCAGCAGTTCTCAGTCTTTAGGGTACTTC. Its translation is CASSSQSLGYF.

About this clone itself: A junction boundary mismatches the germline segment, possibly from a read error. This chain uses TRBV15 with TRBJ1-3; a weak D match, TRBD1 (5 bases). The V gene's germline CDR1 is LNHNV and CDR2 YYDKDF (reference sequence). The CDR3 loop spans 16 amino acids. In DNA form, the CDR3 reads TGTGCCACCAGCAGAGAAAGGGACTTCTCTGGAAGCACCATATATTTT. Translated: CATSRERDFSGSTIYF.

The chain carries TRBV7-2 and TRBJ2-7; no reliable D call. CDR3 length: 15 residues. Germline V gene data show CDR1 as SGHTA and CDR2 as FQGNSA. Deletions cut 3 bases from V and 1 base from J, with 13 bases between. Here the CDR3 reads CASSLDPSRSYEQYF. The CDR3 DNA is TGTGCCAGCAGCTTGGACCCCAGTCGATCCTACGAGCAGTACTTC.

The V and J genes are TRBV19 and TRBJ2-7; 14 bases match TRBD2. The CDR3 length is 16 residues. V was clipped by 5 bases and J by 5 bases; unmatched bases: 8. Germline V lookup: CDR1 LNHDA, CDR2 SQIVND (reference sequence). The chain's CDR3 is CASSGGTSGRYHEQYF. CDR3 in DNA: TGTGCCAGTAGTGGGGGGACTAGCGGGAGATATCACGAGCAGTACTTC.

This chain uses TRBV9 with TRBJ1-4; 7 positions match TRBD1. This CDR3 spans 15 amino acids. Per the germline V gene, CDR1 is SGDLS and CDR2 is YYNGEE. Unmatched junction bases numbered 4, after V lost 3 bases and J lost 2 bases. CDR3 in DNA: TGTGCCAGCAGCGCTACAGGGGAGACTAATGAAAAACTGTTTTTT. This translates into CASSATGETNEKLFF.

The rearrangement uses TRBV5-1 and TRBJ2-5; D may be TRBD1 or TRBD2 (5 bases each). The germline V and J ends were trimmed by 1 base and 5 bases, with 12 bases remaining between them. This CDR3 is built from 14 residues. The germline gives CDR1 SGHRS, CDR2 YFSETQ. The CDR3 loop is CASSLRGAGETQYF. The CDR3 DNA is TGCGCCAGCAGCTTGCGAGGGGCTGGGGAGACCCAGTACTTC.

The chain is built from TRBV4-1 and TRBJ2-3, with 9 bases matching TRBD2. V shed 1 base and J 3 bases; nucleotides not matched to a gene: 11. From germline, CDR1 is MGHRA and CDR2 YSYEKL. The CDR3 has 18 amino acids. The DNA of the CDR3 is TGCGCCAGCAGCCAAGTTGGGGCGGGGGGGCTCGAGACAGATACGCAGTATTTT. Protein: CASSQVGAGGLETDTQYF.

This chain links TRBV5-1 with TRBJ2-1; no firm D call. CDR3 size: 14 residues. Trimming left V 0 bases short and J 5 bases short, with 9 bases between. CDR1 SGHRS and CDR2 YFSETQ come from the germline V gene. Here the CDR3 reads CASSLAATNNEQFF. CDR3 in DNA: TGCGCCAGCAGCTTGGCAGCCACTAACAATGAGCAGTTCTTC.

This clone was observed a handful of times. The genes are TRBV4-1 and TRBJ1-2, with D hard to call. The ends were cut back, 0 bases at V and 4 bases at J, with 12 bases in the middle. Germline V gene data show CDR1 as MGHRA and CDR2 as YSYEKL. The CDR3 has 15 amino acids. The CDR3 coding sequence is TGCGCCAGCAGCCAAGATTTCGCGAGTCTCTATGGCTACACCTTC. Encoded protein: CASSQDFASLYGYTF.

The chain is built from TRBV19 and TRBJ1-1, with 7 bases fitting TRBD1. The CDR3 extends over 13 amino acids. Germline V gives CDR1 LNHDA, CDR2 SQIVND (reference sequence). Trimming cost V 4 bases and J 6 bases; bases outside gene matches: 5. CDR3 bases: TGTGCCAGTAGTAAATCAGACAGGGCTGAAGCTTTCTTT. Its translation is CASSKSDRAEAFF.

The gene calls are TRBV5-1 and TRBJ2-1; 8 bases line up with TRBD2. From germline, CDR1 is SGHRS and CDR2 YFSETQ. This CDR3 has 15 amino acids. With 3 bases clipped from V and 4 bases from J, the junction kept 6 bases outside the gene matches. In nucleotides, the CDR3 is TGCGCCAGCAGCTCCGGGGGGGCCCTTTACAATGAGCAGTTCTTC. Its translation is CASSSGGALYNEQFF.

CDR3 in DNA: TGCAGCGTTGAGACTTCCAGGGCGCGTGAAAAACTGTTTTTT. This codes for CSVETSRAREKLFF. The chain is built from TRBV29-1 and TRBJ1-4; weak D call: TRBD1 (5 bases). Between the trimmed V and J ends, which lost 3 bases and 7 bases, there was a span of 15 bases. This CDR3 is 14 amino acids long. Germline CDR1 is SQVTM and CDR2 is ANQGSEA.

A single count supports this clone. The rearrangement joins TRBV9 to TRBJ2-2; D is unclear. CDR3 length: 14 residues. The ends were cut back, 0 bases at V and 7 bases at J, with 10 bases in the middle. CDR1 and CDR2 (germline): SGDLS, YYNGEE. As DNA, the CDR3 is TGTGCCAGCAGCGTAGAGGCTAACTACGGGGAGCTGTTTTTT. Amino acid sequence: CASSVEANYGELFF.

J is TRBJ2-3 and V is TRBV19; D is perhaps TRBD2 (5 bases). CDR1 and CDR2 (germline): LNHDA, SQIVND (reference sequence). Trimming left V 2 bases short and J 2 bases short, with 8 bases between. This CDR3 comprises 14 residues. In DNA form, the CDR3 reads TGTGCCAGTAGTATACAGCGGAACACAGATACGCAGTATTTT. Translation gives CASSIQRNTDTQYF.

This clone was seen a few times. J is TRBJ1-2 and V is TRBV2; D not resolved. This CDR3 is 13 amino acids long. Germline CDR1 and CDR2: SNHLY and FYNNEI. With 4 bases removed from V and 8 bases from J, the gap between germline ends came to 14 bases. CDR3 sequence (DNA): TGTGCCAGCAGTGGGAGTCTTCTCGGCGGCTACACCTTC. The encoded protein is CASSGSLLGGYTF.

This chain links TRBV4-2 with TRBJ1-6, with TRBD1 identical over 11 bases. There are 16 residues in the CDR3. The germline CDR1 and CDR2 sequences are LGHNA and YNFKEQ. J was trimmed by 9 bases and V by 0 bases; bases with no gene match: 4. The CDR3 loop reads CASSQEGGQGASPLHF. CDR3 DNA sequence: TGTGCCAGCAGCCAAGAAGGAGGACAGGGGGCTTCACCCCTCCACTTT.

The chain combines TRBV6-1 with TRBJ1-4, with 8 bases identical to TRBD1. The J segment lost 7 bases and the V segment lost 0 bases, leaving 10 bases of the junction unmatched. Germline-derived CDR1 and CDR2 are MNHNS and SASEGT. The CDR3 extends over 17 amino acids. The CDR3 DNA sequence: TGTGCCAGCAGTGAAGCGGTGTTCGGACAGGGCGGTGAAAAACTGTTTTTT. It translates to CASSEAVFGQGGEKLFF.

In DNA form, the CDR3 reads TGCGCCAGCAGTTGGAAACAGGTGGACACTGAAGCTTTCTTT. Its translation: CASSWKQVDTEAFF. The V call is TRBV5-1, the J call TRBJ1-1, with a tentative D call TRBD1 (5 bases). Germline V gene lookup returns CDR1 SGHRS and CDR2 YFSETQ. This CDR3 spans 14 amino acids. V lost 5 bases, J lost 3 bases, and 14 bases lay in between. The full variable domain, with the rest looked up from reference TRBV5-1 and TRBJ1-1, is KAGVTQTPRYLIKTRGQQVTLSCSPISGHRSVSWYQQTPGQGLQFLFEYFSETQRNKGNFPGRFSGRQFSNSRSEMNVSTLELGDSALYLCASSWKQVDTEAFFGQGTRLTVV.

The chain is built from TRBV5-1 and TRBJ2-2; tentatively, D is TRBD1 (5 bases). Germline CDR1 and CDR2: SGHRS and YFSETQ. V lost 4 bases to trimming and J lost 1 base, with 8 bases between them. The CDR3 totals 14 residues. The chain's CDR3 is CASSKDKNTGELFF. The DNA for the CDR3 is TGCGCCAGCAGCAAGGACAAGAACACCGGGGAGCTGTTTTTT.

This CDR3 reads CASSLELLAGAGEQYF. In DNA, the CDR3 is TGTGCCAGCAGCTTGGAGTTACTAGCGGGAGCTGGGGAGCAGTACTTC. The chain carries TRBV5-6 and TRBJ2-7, with 11 bases that match TRBD2. Germline V gene sequence: CDR1 SGHDT, CDR2 YYEEEE. The CDR3 loop spans 16 amino acids. The V gene end was trimmed by 0 bases and the J gene end by 7 bases; junction bases not matched to a gene: 9.

The genes are TRBV29-1 and TRBJ2-1; perhaps TRBD1 as D (7 bases). Germline CDR1 reads SQVTM; CDR2 reads ANQGSEA. This CDR3 contains 14 residues. V shed 6 bases and J shed 7 bases, with 19 bases lying between them. DNA of the CDR3: TGCAGCGTCCACCGCGCAGGGGGAGGAAATGAGCAGTTCTTC. Protein: CSVHRAGGGNEQFF.

The chain has TRBV18 and TRBJ2-1; D might be TRBD2 (6 bases). CDR3 length: 12 residues. Germline V gene sequence: CDR1 KGHSH, CDR2 LQKENI. Deletions cut 6 bases from V and 5 bases from J, with 8 bases between. DNA of the CDR3: TGTGCCAGCTCTGGGGGGAACAATGAGCAGTTCTTC. It specifies CASSGGNNEQFF.

This clone came up once. The chain combines TRBV29-1 with TRBJ2-7, with D possibly TRBD1 on 5 matching bases. Per the germline V gene, CDR1 is SQVTM and CDR2 is ANQGSEA. V was pared by 3 bases and J by 10 bases, with 19 bases between. There are 13 residues in the CDR3. CDR3 coding DNA: TGCAGCGTTGACCAAACAGGTAGCCCCTTACAGTACTTC. It translates to CSVDQTGSPLQYF.

V and J are TRBV29-1 and TRBJ1-2, with 11 nucleotides matching TRBD1. Germline V gives CDR1 SQVTM, CDR2 ANQGSEA. Unmatched junction bases numbered 1, after V lost 6 bases and J lost 7 bases. CDR3 length: 11 residues. The CDR3 DNA follows: TGCAGCGTGGGACAGGGGGTTGGCTACACCTTC. As protein: CSVGQGVGYTF.

J is TRBJ2-7 and V is TRBV19; D is unclear. V lost 5 bases to trimming and J lost 3 bases, with 11 bases between them. Germline V gene sequence: CDR1 LNHDA, CDR2 SQIVND (reference sequence). The CDR3 consists of 13 residues. The CDR3, as DNA: TGTGCCAGTAGTCCGGCCGACGGCTACGAGCAGTACTTC. It translates to CASSPADGYEQYF.

This clone was counted once. The V and J genes are TRBV7-6 and TRBJ2-5; D may match TRBD1 or TRBD2 (6 bases each). Trimming pared 6 bases from V and 1 base from J, leaving 18 bases between. Germline V CDR1 and CDR2: SGHVS, FNYEAQ. The CDR3 runs to 16 residues. The CDR3: CASRSTRGRGQETQYF. CDR3 in DNA: TGTGCCAGCAGGTCTACGCGGGGCAGGGGCCAAGAGACCCAGTACTTC.

Written as DNA, the CDR3 is TGTGCCAGTAGCCCCGCGGGGAGAGAGCAGTACTTC. This codes for CASSPAGREQYF. The V gene is TRBV19, the J gene TRBJ2-7; tentatively, D is TRBD2 (6 bases). CDR1 and CDR2 (germline): LNHDA, SQIVND (reference sequence). V was trimmed by 6 bases and J by 7 bases, leaving 13 bases between them. This CDR3 contains 12 residues.